The clone carrying this TCR beta chain was seen more than once but under ten times. Per germline, CDR1 SGHAT and CDR2 FQNNGV. This CDR3 spans 16 amino acids. V lost 1 base and J 4 bases, leaving 15 bases between the germline ends. cDNA synthesis used the whole RNA isolate, giving expressed TCRB sequences. Clones were read by immunoSEQ multiplex PCR, and TCRdb kept only the in-frame ones, dropping some. The table shows a few hundred thousand clones, with roughly 15% occurring only once. These data originate in a study of beta chain features in type 1 diabetes. Averaging roughly 120 mL, one heparinised blood draw was given by each donor. Sorted CD4+ subsets: naive, central memory, regulatory, stem cell-like memory (CD45RO/CCR7/CD25/CD127/CD95/CD27 panel).

V is TRBV11-2 and J is TRBJ2-3; D remains unclear. The sequenced sample was central memory CD4+ T cells from blood. This TCR derives from a man aged 25-45 years in good health. CDR3 in amino acids: CASSLVRATGPDTQYF. The CDR3 DNA reads as TGTGCCAGCAGCTTAGTCCGGGCGACTGGTCCAGATACGCAGTATTTT.